Below are 7 T cell receptor beta chains sequenced from a single sample in a study of blood T cell repertoires in COVID-19. The data were produced by immunoSEQ multiplex PCR, yet TCRdb's version contains in-frame clones alone and is incomplete. The table records fewer than 500,000 clones, roughly 88% of them present only once. Source material: PBMCs or T cells enriched from blood (not recorded which). These receptors all stem from a woman younger than 45 with acute COVID-19.

The chain combines TRBV3-1 (or the pseudogene TRBV3-2) with TRBJ1-2, with 11 bases matching TRBD1. This CDR3 contains 13 residues. Per germline, CDR1 LGHDT and CDR2 YNNKEL (reference sequence). The J segment lost 8 bases and the V segment lost 4 bases, leaving 3 bases of the junction unmatched. The CDR3 is CASSPRTGGGYTF. The CDR3 nucleotides are TGTGCCAGCAGCCCCCGGACAGGGGGCGGCTACACCTTC.

The chain joins TRBV18 to TRBJ1-3; 7 positions match TRBD1. V lost 6 bases to trimming and J lost 6 bases; unmatched junction nucleotides: 5. The CDR3 loop spans 13 amino acids. The germline gives CDR1 KGHSH, CDR2 LQKENI. The CDR3 spells CASSYRGLNTIYF. The CDR3 coding sequence is TGTGCCAGCTCGTACAGGGGTTTAAACACCATATATTTT.

The chain is built from TRBV28 and TRBJ1-2; TRBD1 is a possible D gene (6 bases). Germline V CDR1 and CDR2: MDHEN, SYDVKM. CDR3 length equals 14 residues. The germline V and J ends were trimmed by 9 bases and 4 bases, with 18 bases remaining between them. The CDR3 region has the DNA TGTGCCAGGGGGTTCAACCAGGGGATCTATGGCTACACCTTC. Its protein product is CARGFNQGIYGYTF.

This clone was seen a few times. This sequence joins TRBV27 and TRBJ1-5; 7 positions agree with TRBD1. The CDR3 runs 15 residues. CDR1 is MNHEY and CDR2 is SMNVEV in the germline V gene (reference sequence). Trimming cost V 5 bases and J 5 bases; bases outside gene matches: 9. Here the CDR3 DNA reads TGTGCCAGCAGTGAGGACAGGAAAACCTATCAGCCCCAGCATTTT. This translates into CASSEDRKTYQPQHF.

The chain has TRBV20-1 and TRBJ2-3; D remains ambiguous. Trimming pared 5 bases from V and 4 bases from J, leaving 7 bases between. The germline CDR1 and CDR2 sequences are DFQATT and SNEGSKA (reference sequence). This CDR3 comprises 11 residues. CDR3 region: CSALEPDTQYF. CDR3 nucleotide sequence: TGCAGTGCTCTAGAGCCAGATACGCAGTATTTT.

This clone is a singleton in its sample. The chain combines TRBV12-3 or TRBV12-4 with TRBJ2-1; D is unclear. This CDR3 spans 12 amino acids. The CDR3, as DNA: TGTGCTTCTAGTTACTCATACAATGAGCAGTTCTTC. This sequence encodes CASSYSYNEQFF.

The chain employs TRBV4-2 and TRBJ1-3; 7 bases match TRBD1. Germline-derived CDR1 and CDR2 are LGHNA and YNFKEQ. Trimming at V came to 2 bases and at J to 2 bases, leaving 6 bases not matched to a gene. The CDR3 runs 16 residues. CDR3 loop: CASSQSLDRPGNTIYF. CDR3 DNA: TGTGCCAGCAGCCAAAGCCTGGACAGGCCTGGAAACACCATATATTTT.